These 32 T cell receptor beta chains came from one sample sequenced in a study of blood T cell repertoires in COVID-19. Assay: immunoSEQ multiplex PCR; the TCRdb copy retains only in-frame clones and omits some. The table includes some 520,000 clones, 89% detected once. The sample consisted of peripheral blood. These receptors were obtained from a man between 18 and 35 years old with COVID-19, enrolled during active disease.

This clone was detected once. The rearrangement joins TRBV10-3 to TRBJ2-5; D remains ambiguous. V was pared by 3 bases and J by 1 base, with 15 bases between. CDR3 length: 16 residues. Germline CDR1 reads ENHRY; CDR2 reads SYGVKD. The CDR3 loop reads CAISESIGSTQETQYF. DNA of the CDR3: TGTGCCATCAGTGAATCCATCGGGTCCACCCAAGAGACCCAGTACTTC.

This clone has more than one count but fewer than ten. Other DNA sequences in the same sample also yield this CDR3. The chain has TRBV19 and TRBJ2-7; 10 bases line up with TRBD1. Germline values: CDR1 LNHDA, CDR2 SQIVND (reference sequence). This CDR3 is built from 14 residues. V was pared by 3 bases and J by 2 bases, with 1 base of the junction left unmatched. CDR3 sequence reads: CASSIGTGAYEQYF. The DNA of the CDR3 is TGTGCCAGTAGTATCGGGACAGGGGCCTACGAGCAGTACTTC.

This chain connects TRBV9 to TRBJ1-1, with TRBD1 identical over 7 bases. CDR1 SGDLS and CDR2 YYNGEE come from the germline V gene. The CDR3 length is 16 residues. The V segment lost 4 bases and the J segment 7 bases; nucleotides outside the gene matches: 16. The CDR3 coding sequence is TGTGCCAGCAGCCCCCGGGACAGCCCCCGGGAAGGTGAAGCTTTCTTT. It translates to CASSPRDSPREGEAFF.

This clone was counted a few times. V and J are TRBV15 and TRBJ1-5; TRBD1 agrees at 7 bases. The CDR3 extends over 13 amino acids. J was trimmed by 5 bases and V by 3 bases; bases with no gene match: 1. Germline loops: CDR1 LNHNV, CDR2 YYDKDF (reference sequence). The chain's CDR3 is CATSRQGDQPQHF. The CDR3 bases are TGTGCCACCAGCAGGCAGGGGGATCAGCCCCAGCATTTT. Based on the CDR3 plus reference TRBV15 and TRBJ1-5, the full variable domain is DAMVIQNPRYQVTQFGKPVTLSCSQTLNHNVMYWYQQKSSQAPKLLFHYYDKDFNNEADTPDNFQSRRPNTSFCFLDIRSPGLGDTAMYLCATSRQGDQPQHFGDGTRLSIL.

The genes are TRBV15 and TRBJ2-5; D is perhaps TRBD1 (6 bases). Germline CDR1 reads LNHNV; CDR2 reads YYDKDF (reference sequence). This CDR3 has 14 amino acids. V was shortened by 3 bases and J by 7 bases, with 15 bases between the two germline ends. The CDR3 region has the DNA TGTGCCACCAGCAGCGTAGGGACAACTTCGACCCAGTACTTC. Translating gives CATSSVGTTSTQYF. The full variable domain, with the rest looked up from reference TRBV15 and TRBJ2-5, is DAMVIQNPRYQVTQFGKPVTLSCSQTLNHNVMYWYQQKSSQAPKLLFHYYDKDFNNEADTPDNFQSRRPNTSFCFLDIRSPGLGDTAMYLCATSSVGTTSTQYFGPGTRLLVL.

The chain recombines TRBV24-1 with TRBJ2-1; 7 positions match TRBD1. Germline values: CDR1 KGHDR, CDR2 SFDVKD. Trimming at V came to 9 bases and at J to 5 bases, leaving 3 bases not matched to a gene. The CDR3 is 12 amino acids. CDR3 loop: CATRDSNNEQFF. CDR3 DNA: TGTGCCACCCGGGACAGTAACAATGAGCAGTTCTTC.

V gene TRBV6-5 combines with J gene TRBJ2-7; D possibly corresponds to TRBD2 (7 bases). This CDR3 region has 14 residues. Germline V gene data show CDR1 as MNHEY and CDR2 as SVGAGI. Trimming took 6 bases from V and 3 from J, leaving 15 bases between them. CDR3 sequence reads: CASSQGGGYYEQYF. CDR3 in DNA: TGTGCCAGCAGCCAAGGGGGGGGCTACTACGAGCAGTACTTC.

This chain links TRBV24-1 with TRBJ2-2, with 8 bases identical to TRBD2. There are 17 residues in the CDR3. The trim removed 5 bases at V and 5 bases at J, leaving 12 bases unmatched. Germline CDR1 is KGHDR and CDR2 is SFDVKD. CDR3 protein: CATSVASGRAWTGELFF. The CDR3 DNA sequence: TGTGCCACCAGTGTCGCTAGCGGGCGAGCGTGGACCGGGGAGCTGTTTTTT.

The chain recombines TRBV6-5 with TRBJ2-1; D is perhaps TRBD2 (6 bases). V gave up 7 bases and J gave up 1 base, with 14 bases separating them. CDR1 and CDR2 from the germline V gene are MNHEY and SVGAGI. The CDR3 runs to 15 residues. The CDR3, as DNA: TGTGCCAGCACCGTCGGGGGAAATTCCTACAATGAGCAGTTCTTC. Translated: CASTVGGNSYNEQFF.

This rearrangement joins TRBV30 to TRBJ2-2; tentatively, D is TRBD1 (5 bases). The CDR3 loop spans 13 amino acids. Germline V gene sequence: CDR1 GTSNPN, CDR2 SVGIG (reference sequence). The V end was cut by 4 bases, the J end by 4 bases, with 10 bases between. In DNA, the CDR3 is TGTGCCTGGATTGCAGGGCTCACCGGGGAGCTGTTTTTT. This encodes CAWIAGLTGELFF.

This clone was counted only a few times. The chain employs TRBV6-4 and TRBJ2-3; D not certain. V was clipped by 5 bases and J by 0 bases, with 9 bases between them. The CDR3 has 14 amino acids. Germline CDR1 is MRHNA and CDR2 is SNTAGT. The CDR3 region is CASSLADSTDTQYF. In DNA, the CDR3 is TGTGCCAGCAGTTTAGCCGACAGCACAGATACGCAGTATTTT.

J is TRBJ2-1 and V is TRBV11-3; TRBD2 matches at 8 bases. This CDR3 region has 18 residues. Trimming cost V 0 bases and J 7 bases; bases outside gene matches: 14. Germline V gene lookup returns CDR1 SGHNT and CDR2 YENEEA. The CDR3 nucleotides are TGTGCCAGCAGCTTAGAGGGGCGGGCTAGCGGGCCGGGGAATGAGCAGTTCTTC. This encodes CASSLEGRASGPGNEQFF.

V and J are TRBV5-4 and TRBJ2-3, with D possibly TRBD2 on 5 matching bases. Germline loops: CDR1 SGHNT, CDR2 YYREEE (reference sequence). Trimming took 4 bases from V and 0 from J, leaving 15 bases between them. CDR3 length: 16 residues. The CDR3 reads CASSRPGGLSTDTQYF. The CDR3 DNA is TGTGCCAGCAGCCGTCCGGGCGGGCTGAGCACAGATACGCAGTATTTT.

This chain links TRBV5-1 with TRBJ2-5, with D tentatively TRBD2 (5 bases). The V gene's germline CDR1 is SGHRS and CDR2 YFSETQ. Trimming cost V 2 bases and J 3 bases, with 11 bases left between them. The CDR3 has 14 amino acids. The CDR3 sequence is CASSLLRAEETQYF. CDR3 sequence (DNA): TGCGCCAGCAGCTTATTGCGAGCGGAAGAGACCCAGTACTTC.

This chain connects TRBV4-1 to TRBJ2-2; D is ambiguous. CDR1 is MGHRA and CDR2 is YSYEKL in the germline V gene. The CDR3 has 14 residues. V lost 3 bases, J lost 5 bases, and 10 bases lay in between. The CDR3 spells CASSQERSTGELFF. The DNA of the CDR3 is TGCGCCAGCAGCCAGGAAAGGAGTACCGGGGAGCTGTTTTTT.

In its sample, this clone was seen a few times. The chain couples TRBV7-9 to TRBJ1-3; 8 bases are a match to TRBD1. CDR3 size: 15 residues. Germline V gene sequence: CDR1 SEHNR, CDR2 FQNEAQ (reference sequence). J lost 7 bases, V lost 1 base, and 6 bases had no gene match. The chain's CDR3 is CASSLGTGSSNTIYF. CDR3 DNA: TGTGCCAGCAGCTTAGGGACAGGGAGTTCGAACACCATATATTTT. The full variable domain, completed using reference TRBV7-9 and TRBJ1-3, is DTGVSQNPRHKITKRGQNVTFRCDPISEHNRLYWYRQTLGQGPEFLTYFQNEAQLEKSRLLSDRFSAERPKGSFSTLEIQRTEQGDSAMYLCASSLGTGSSNTIYFGEGSWLTVV.

The J gene is TRBJ2-2, the V gene TRBV24-1; D perhaps matches TRBD2 (5 bases). This CDR3 has 15 residues. V gave up 0 bases and J gave up 7 bases, with 11 bases separating them. Germline V lookup: CDR1 KGHDR, CDR2 SFDVKD. The CDR3, as DNA: TGTGCCACCAGTGATTTGGCCCCTGGGAGCGGGGAGCTGTTTTTT. It yields the protein CATSDLAPGSGELFF.

This clone was recorded a few times. This chain connects TRBV3-1 (or the pseudogene TRBV3-2) to TRBJ1-1; no reliable D call. CDR1 and CDR2 (germline): LGHDT, YNNKEL (reference sequence). The CDR3 is made up of 13 amino acids. V gave up 4 bases and J gave up 1 base, with 7 bases separating them. In DNA, the CDR3 is TGTGCCAGCAGCCTAAGCCCGAACACTGAAGCTTTCTTT. Encoded protein: CASSLSPNTEAFF.

This sequence joins TRBV27 and TRBJ1-5; the D gene is possibly TRBD1 (5 bases). The CDR3 spans 14 residues. V lost 4 bases, J lost 6 bases, and 13 bases lay in between. Per germline, CDR1 MNHEY and CDR2 SMNVEV (reference sequence). In nucleotides, the CDR3 is TGTGCCAGCAGTTCAGGGTTTTATACTCAGCCCCAGCATTTT. Translated, it gives CASSSGFYTQPQHF.

CDR3 nucleotide sequence: TGTGCCAGCAGCTTAGATCGAATAGCGGGGGGGAAAGGGGAGACCCAGTACTTC. Translating it yields CASSLDRIAGGKGETQYF. V and J are TRBV7-6 and TRBJ2-5, with TRBD2 matching over 11 bases. Germline assignment: CDR1 SGHVS and CDR2 FNYEAQ. V shed 1 base, J shed 5 bases, and the junction held 12 bases outside the gene matches. This CDR3 is 18 amino acids long.

Concerning this clone: This sample includes further DNA sequences coding for the same CDR3. The chain has TRBV19 and TRBJ2-2; maybe TRBD2 (5 bases). Germline V gene lookup returns CDR1 LNHDA and CDR2 SQIVND (reference sequence). Trimming shortened V by 3 bases and J by 1 base, and 6 bases separated the two germline ends. CDR3 length: 14 amino acids. The CDR3 bases are TGTGCCAGTAGTATTGAGGGGAACACCGGGGAGCTGTTTTTT. Protein sequence: CASSIEGNTGELFF.

The chain couples TRBV2 to TRBJ1-5; D is possibly TRBD1 (5 bases). Per the germline V gene, CDR1 is SNHLY and CDR2 is FYNNEI. The CDR3 is 12 residues long. The germline V and J ends were trimmed by 4 bases and 5 bases, with 6 bases remaining between them. The CDR3 here is CASSAGDQPQHF. The CDR3 DNA reads as TGTGCCAGCAGTGCGGGGGATCAGCCCCAGCATTTT.

The CDR3 loop is CASTLQGNTEAFF. Here the CDR3 DNA reads TGTGCCAGCACCTTACAGGGTAACACTGAAGCTTTCTTT. The chain has TRBV6-5 and TRBJ1-1, with D possibly TRBD1 on 6 matching bases. The germline CDR1 and CDR2 sequences are MNHEY and SVGAGI. V lost 7 bases, J lost 2 bases, and 11 bases lay in between. This CDR3 is built from 13 residues.

For this clone: This specimen includes other DNA sequences encoding the same CDR3. The V gene is TRBV12-3 or TRBV12-4, the J gene TRBJ1-2, with D possibly being TRBD1 (5 bases). V was cut by 3 bases and J by 7 bases, with 12 bases left in between. This CDR3 is built from 13 residues. CDR3 loop: CASSFPGRGGYTF. The DNA for the CDR3 is TGTGCCAGCAGTTTTCCGGGTAGGGGTGGCTACACCTTC.

As concerns this clone: The sample has other DNA sequences that encode this CDR3 too. This chain joins TRBV5-4 and TRBJ2-3; 10 bases map to TRBD2. Unmatched junction bases numbered 1, after V lost 0 bases and J lost 6 bases. The CDR3 spans 14 residues. Germline V gene data show CDR1 as SGHNT and CDR2 as YYREEE (reference sequence). The CDR3 loop reads CASSLGLAGDTQYF. The CDR3 bases are TGTGCCAGCAGCTTGGGACTAGCGGGTGATACGCAGTATTTT.

The chain uses TRBV27 and TRBJ1-2; D possibly corresponds to TRBD1 (5 bases). Germline CDR1 reads MNHEY; CDR2 reads SMNVEV (reference sequence). V gave up 6 bases and J gave up 7 bases, with 18 bases separating them. CDR3 length: 14 amino acids. The CDR3, as DNA: TGTGCCAGCAGCTCGGGACTGCTGCCGGGTGGCTACACCTTC. It specifies CASSSGLLPGGYTF.

The rearrangement joins TRBV5-4 to TRBJ2-7, with TRBD1 identical over 8 bases. The CDR3 runs to 15 residues. Trimming at V came to 0 bases and at J to 7 bases, leaving 9 bases not matched to a gene. Germline CDR1 SGHNT, CDR2 YYREEE (reference sequence). DNA for the CDR3: TGTGCCAGCAGCTTGGGGTCGGCAGGGGGCGGGGAGCAGTACTTC. It specifies CASSLGSAGGGEQYF.

This rearrangement joins TRBV5-4 to TRBJ1-2, with TRBD1 identical over 9 bases. The trim removed 4 bases at V and 8 bases at J, leaving 12 bases unmatched. This CDR3 is built from 15 residues. Germline-derived CDR1 and CDR2 are SGHNT and YYREEE (reference sequence). DNA for the CDR3: TGTGCCAGCAGCCCCGGAGTTGGGACAGGGATCGGCTACACCTTC. Protein sequence: CASSPGVGTGIGYTF.

V and J are TRBV2 and TRBJ2-1; 9 bases are a match to TRBD2. CDR3 length: 15 amino acids. The V segment lost 4 bases and the J segment 8 bases; nucleotides outside the gene matches: 9. Germline CDR1 SNHLY, CDR2 FYNNEI. The DNA of the CDR3 is TGTGCCAGCAGTGTCGGGACTAGCCGAGTCCATGAGCAGTTCTTC. Residues: CASSVGTSRVHEQFF.

This chain joins TRBV6-4 and TRBJ1-4, with TRBD1 matching 8 bases. V gave up 5 bases and J gave up 7 bases; unmatched junction bases: 12. The CDR3 consists of 16 residues. Germline V lookup: CDR1 MRHNA, CDR2 SNTAGT. Here the CDR3 DNA reads TGTGCCAGCAGTAATACCCAGGGGGCGCTGAGTGAAAAACTGTTTTTT. Amino acid sequence: CASSNTQGALSEKLFF.

The rearrangement joins TRBV24-1 to TRBJ2-1; D unresolved. The CDR3 runs to 13 residues. V was shortened by 0 bases and J by 10 bases, with 9 bases between the two germline ends. The germline gives CDR1 KGHDR, CDR2 SFDVKD. In nucleotides, the CDR3 is TGTGCCACCAGTGATTTGCTGGCCCCCGAGCAGTTCTTC. It is translated as CATSDLLAPEQFF.

This chain connects TRBV27 to TRBJ2-1; the match to TRBD2 covers 11 bases. There are 17 residues in the CDR3. Trimming took 3 bases from V and 6 from J; bases not matched to a gene: 10. From germline, CDR1 is MNHEY and CDR2 SMNVEV (reference sequence). CDR3 in amino acids: CASSFRYRLAGGNEQFF. CDR3 nucleotides: TGTGCCAGCAGTTTCCGATACCGGCTAGCGGGAGGCAATGAGCAGTTCTTC.